This T cell receptor (beta chain) was documented in a study of graft-versus-host responses after intestinal transplantation. Study-wide background: Among the recipients, all got anti-thymocyte globulin induction and then tacrolimus and steroids for about 3 years.

This clone was counted only a few times. Its antigen is as yet unknown. Whole-study results and caveats: The presence of high graft-versus-host to host-versus-graft clonal ratios in allografts characterized patients with graft-donor T cell macrochimerism. The authors found GvH clones in recipient marrow, some appearing first in ileum or blood.

Sequencing was performed with immunoSEQ multiplex PCR; in TCRdb, only in-frame clones are kept and a portion is missing. This sample has about 8,200 clones, with 85% to 95% found just once. V lost 5 bases to trimming and J lost 4 bases; unmatched junction nucleotides: 10. The CDR3 extends over 15 amino acids. Germline CDR1 is SEHNR and CDR2 is FQNEAQ (reference sequence). Sequenced material: PBMCs, taken 11 days after intestinal transplantation. The receptor was isolated from a human patient who received an intestinal transplant, so some T cells may come from the graft donor. The rearrangement uses TRBV7-9 and TRBJ1-1; 7 bases map to TRBD1. This CDR3 reads CASSPFRTGITEAFF. The CDR3 DNA sequence: TGTGCCAGCAGCCCTTTCAGGACAGGAATCACTGAAGCTTTCTTT.